This T cell receptor beta chain was recorded in a study of blood T cell repertoires in COVID-19. Profiled with immunoSEQ multiplex PCR; TCRdb holds only in-frame clones, not every one. Of approximately 440,000 clones listed, 90% are singletons. Sequenced input: PBMCs or T cells enriched from blood (not recorded which). This receptor was obtained from a man younger than 30 who had recovered from COVID-19.

DNA of the CDR3: TGTGCCAGCAGCTTTACAGGGGTGAACACTGAAGCTTTCTTT. This gives the protein CASSFTGVNTEAFF. This chain connects TRBV11-2 to TRBJ1-1; 7 bases map to TRBD1. The CDR3 contains 14 residues. Germline CDR1 is SGHAT and CDR2 is FQNNGV. After removal of 3 bases from V and 0 bases from J, the junction contained 1 base not matched to a gene.